These 10 T cell receptor beta chains were all obtained from the same sample, sequenced in a study of cytomegalovirus exposure and HLA in healthy donors. Vbeta (60) and Jbeta (13) primers were used in the PCR. The data were produced by immunoSEQ multiplex PCR, yet TCRdb's version contains in-frame clones alone and is incomplete. This sample has about 150,000 clones, with around 79% found just once. Sequenced material: PBMCs. The receptor set was obtained from a woman in her thirties or forties in good health and CMV-seronegative.

This clone was seen a single time. The chain recombines TRBV15 with TRBJ2-6; 7 bases map to TRBD2. The length of the CDR3 is 19 residues. Per the germline V gene, CDR1 is LNHNV and CDR2 is YYDKDF (reference sequence). V lost 1 base and J lost 0; bases outside the gene matches: 9. Written as DNA, the CDR3 is TGTGCCACCAGCAGAGGAGGCGCGGGGGTCCACTCTGGGGCCAACGTCCTGACTTTC. This translates into CATSRGGAGVHSGANVLTF.

The chain uses TRBV18 and TRBJ1-4; unclear D gene. CDR1 KGHSH and CDR2 LQKENI come from the germline V gene. CDR3 length: 15 amino acids. V lost 3 bases, J lost 8 bases, and 16 bases lay in between. This CDR3 reads CASSPNYGVREKLFF. CDR3 bases: TGTGCCAGCTCACCTAATTACGGAGTAAGAGAAAAACTGTTTTTT.

V is TRBV18 and J is TRBJ2-5, with no clear D. This CDR3 is 13 amino acids long. Per germline, CDR1 KGHSH and CDR2 LQKENI. The V end was cut by 3 bases, the J end by 2 bases, with 7 bases between. CDR3 sequence: CASSPTLQETQYF. As DNA, the CDR3 is TGTGCCAGCTCACCTACATTACAAGAGACCCAGTACTTC. Looking up the rest from reference TRBV18 and TRBJ2-5 gives the full variable domain: NAGVMQNPRHLVRRRGQEARLRCSPMKGHSHVYWYRQLPEEGLKFMVYLQKENIIDESGMPKERFSAEFPKEGPSILRIQQVVRGDSAAYFCASSPTLQETQYFGPGTRLLVL.

The rearrangement uses TRBV6-5 and TRBJ2-6, with 7 bases that match TRBD1. Germline V CDR1 and CDR2: MNHEY, SVGAGI. V lost 4 bases, J lost 1 base, and 1 base stayed unmatched. The CDR3 is 15 residues long. The CDR3 DNA sequence: TGTGCCAGCAGTTCGACAGGGTCTGGGGCCAACGTCCTGACTTTC. Protein sequence: CASSSTGSGANVLTF.

V and J are TRBV5-6 and TRBJ1-3; 7 nucleotides match TRBD1. Germline CDR1 and CDR2: SGHDT and YYEEEE. This CDR3 has 15 amino acids. Germline trimming cut 7 bases from V and 1 base from J; bases unmatched to any gene: 8. DNA of the CDR3: TGTGCCAGCCTTCTCAGGGGGTTTTCTGGAAACACCATATATTTT. It encodes CASLLRGFSGNTIYF.

J is TRBJ2-7 and V is TRBV6-5; 7 bases line up with TRBD1. Germline V CDR1 and CDR2: MNHEY, SVGAGI. V trimming: 2 bases; J trimming: 2 bases; junction bases outside the gene matches: 6. This CDR3 is built from 15 residues. The CDR3 nucleotides read TGTGCCAGCAGTTACGGTCCGGGACAGACCTACGAGCAGTACTTC. Its translation: CASSYGPGQTYEQYF.

The chain employs TRBV7-2 and TRBJ2-3, with 8 bases aligning to TRBD2. The V segment lost 10 bases and the J segment 4 bases; nucleotides outside the gene matches: 16. Germline V CDR1 and CDR2: SGHTA, FQGNSA. The CDR3 spans 16 residues. The CDR3 protein is CANPKETGGPPDTQYF. The CDR3 DNA follows: TGTGCCAACCCAAAAGAAACGGGGGGGCCCCCAGATACGCAGTATTTT.

The V call is TRBV6-6, the J call TRBJ1-3; TRBD1 agrees at 11 bases. V was pared by 5 bases and J by 0 bases, with 3 bases of the junction left unmatched. Germline V gene lookup returns CDR1 MNHNY and CDR2 SVGAGI (reference sequence). CDR3 length: 16 residues. This CDR3 reads CASSQGTGGSGNTIYF. CDR3 DNA sequence: TGTGCCAGCAGTCAAGGGACAGGGGGCTCTGGAAACACCATATATTTT.

V gene TRBV7-2 combines with J gene TRBJ2-5; 9 bases agree with TRBD1. The closer fit of TRBJ2-7 to the DNA end suggests the J call may be wrong. Per germline, CDR1 SGHTA and CDR2 FQGNSA. The CDR3 runs 14 residues. The CDR3, as DNA: TGTGCCAGCAGTACGGGGACAGGGTACTACGAGCAGTACTTC. Its protein is CASSTGTGYYEQYF.

The rearrangement joins TRBV6-1 to TRBJ2-4; TRBD2 might be the D (6 bases). The V and J ends lost 6 bases and 15 bases respectively, with 21 bases between them. CDR3 size: 13 residues. Looked up from germline, CDR1 is MNHNS and CDR2 is SASEGT. The CDR3 bases are TGTGCCAGCAGCTTGAGGCCCGAGTCCGGGAGGTACTTC. Encoded protein: CASSLRPESGRYF.